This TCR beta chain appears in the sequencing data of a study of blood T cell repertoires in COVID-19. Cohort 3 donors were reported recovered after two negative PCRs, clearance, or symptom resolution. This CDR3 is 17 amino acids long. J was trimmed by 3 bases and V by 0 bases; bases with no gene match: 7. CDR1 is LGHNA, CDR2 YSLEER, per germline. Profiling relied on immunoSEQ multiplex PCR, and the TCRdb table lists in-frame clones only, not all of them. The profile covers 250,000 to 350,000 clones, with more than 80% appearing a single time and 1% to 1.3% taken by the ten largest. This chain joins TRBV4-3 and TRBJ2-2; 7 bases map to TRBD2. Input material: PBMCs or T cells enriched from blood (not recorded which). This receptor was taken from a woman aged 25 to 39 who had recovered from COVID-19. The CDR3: CASSQDIRLADTGELFF. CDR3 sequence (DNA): TGCGCCAGCAGCCAAGATATACGACTAGCTGACACCGGGGAGCTGTTTTTT.